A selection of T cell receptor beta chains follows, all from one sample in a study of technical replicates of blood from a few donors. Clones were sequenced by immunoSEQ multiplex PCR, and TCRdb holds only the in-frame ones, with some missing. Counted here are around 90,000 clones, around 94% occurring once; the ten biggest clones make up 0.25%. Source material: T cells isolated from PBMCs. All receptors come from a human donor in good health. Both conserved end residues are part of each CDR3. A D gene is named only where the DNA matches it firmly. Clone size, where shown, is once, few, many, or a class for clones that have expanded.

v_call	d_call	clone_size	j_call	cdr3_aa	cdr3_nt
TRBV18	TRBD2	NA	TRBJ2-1	CASSQSLSASGRYEQFF	TGTGCCAGCTCACAATCTCTTTCGGCTAGCGGGAGATATGAGCAGTTCTTC
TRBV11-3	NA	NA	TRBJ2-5	CASSFLRWEGGPRETQYF	TGTGCCAGCAGCTTCCTCCGGTGGGAGGGGGGGCCGAGGGAGACCCAGTACTTC
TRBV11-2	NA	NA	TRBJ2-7	CASSLDHRILQSYEQYF	TGTGCCAGCAGCTTAGATCATCGCATCCTGCAGTCCTACGAGCAGTACTTC
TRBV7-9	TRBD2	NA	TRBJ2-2	CASQSGGLSGELFF	TGTGCCAGCCAGTCCGGGGGGTTGTCCGGGGAGCTGTTTTTT
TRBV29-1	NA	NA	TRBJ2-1	CSVDLDNRASYEQFF	TGCAGCGTTGACCTGGATAATAGGGCTAGCTATGAGCAGTTCTTC
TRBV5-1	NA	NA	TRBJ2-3	CASGWRDGDTDTQYF	TGCGCCAGTGGGTGGCGGGACGGTGACACAGATACGCAGTATTTT
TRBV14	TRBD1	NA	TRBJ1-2	CASSPYSGTGAPGYGYTF	TGTGCCAGCAGCCCATATTCCGGGACAGGGGCCCCAGGCTATGGCTACACCTTC
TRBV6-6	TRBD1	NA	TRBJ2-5	CASSWDSKETQYF	TGTGCCAGCAGTTGGGACAGTAAAGAGACCCAGTACTTC
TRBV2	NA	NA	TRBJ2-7	CASSVGVRGASYEQYF	TGTGCCAGCAGTGTGGGGGTCAGGGGGGCGTCCTACGAGCAGTACTTC
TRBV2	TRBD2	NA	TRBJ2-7	CASRLAGGTYEQYF	TGTGCCAGCCGCTTAGCGGGAGGGACCTACGAGCAGTACTTC
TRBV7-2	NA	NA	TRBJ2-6	CASRRGTGANVLTF	TGTGCCAGCAGGAGGGGGACCGGGGCCAACGTCCTGACTTTC
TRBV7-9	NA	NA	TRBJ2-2	CASSLSLTTGGLFF	TGTGCCAGCAGCTTAAGCCTCACCACCGGAGGGCTGTTTTTT
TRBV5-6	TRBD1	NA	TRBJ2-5	CASSLGWTGPFGETQYF	TGTGCCAGCAGCTTGGGTTGGACAGGGCCCTTTGGAGAGACCCAGTACTTC
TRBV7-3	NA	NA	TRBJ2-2	CASSLEVAGELFF	TGTGCCAGCAGCTTAGAGGTGGCCGGGGAGCTGTTTTTT
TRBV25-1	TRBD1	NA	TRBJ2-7	CASSSSQGAPYEQYF	TGTGCCAGCAGTAGCTCGCAGGGGGCTCCGTACGAGCAGTACTTC
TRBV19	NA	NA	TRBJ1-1	CASSIVTTGKMNTEAFF	TGTGCCAGTAGTATAGTTACAACAGGGAAAATGAACACTGAAGCTTTCTTT
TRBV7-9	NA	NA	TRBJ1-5	CASSFRDTNQPQHF	TGTGCCAGCAGCTTCCGGGACACCAATCAGCCCCAGCATTTT
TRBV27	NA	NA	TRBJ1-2	CASKNSQGGGYTF	TGTGCCAGCAAAAATTCGCAGGGTGGTGGCTACACCTTC
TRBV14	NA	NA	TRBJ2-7	CASSHGGYEQYF	TGTGCCAGCAGCCATGGGGGGTACGAGCAGTACTTC
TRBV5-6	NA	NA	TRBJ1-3	CASSWAEGVTGNTIYF	TGTGCCAGCAGCTGGGCTGAGGGGGTGACTGGAAACACCATATATTTT
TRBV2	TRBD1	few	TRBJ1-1	CASSGQGRAFF	TGTGCCAGCAGTGGACAGGGGCGAGCTTTCTTT
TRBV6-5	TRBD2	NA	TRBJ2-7	CASSYWAGGKYEQYF	TGTGCCAGCAGTTACTGGGCGGGAGGGAAGTACGAGCAGTACTTC
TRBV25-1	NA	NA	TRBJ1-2	CASSESGGTGFNGYTF	TGTGCCAGCAGTGAATCCGGAGGTACAGGGTTCAACGGCTACACCTTC
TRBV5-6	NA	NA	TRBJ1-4	CASSLRGTNEKLFF	TGTGCCAGCAGCTTGCGAGGGACTAATGAAAAACTGTTTTTT
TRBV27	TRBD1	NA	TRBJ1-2	CASSFLSTGERGYGYTF	TGTGCCAGCAGTTTCTTATCTACAGGGGAAAGGGGCTATGGCTACACCTTC
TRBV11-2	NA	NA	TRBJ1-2	CASSLDPADTYGYTF	TGTGCCAGCAGCTTAGATCCGGCGGACACCTACGGCTACACCTTC
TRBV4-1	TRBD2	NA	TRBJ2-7	CASSRGLAGRGDEQYF	TGCGCCAGCAGCCGAGGACTAGCGGGGCGCGGGGACGAGCAGTACTTC
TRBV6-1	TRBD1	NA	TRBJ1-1	CATPKQGRTEAFF	TGTGCCACCCCGAAACAGGGGAGGACTGAAGCTTTCTTT
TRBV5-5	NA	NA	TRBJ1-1	CASSLFSDTEAFF	TGTGCCAGCAGCTTGTTTTCGGACACTGAAGCTTTCTTT
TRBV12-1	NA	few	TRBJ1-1	CASSLQSVGLKNTEAFF	TGTGCCAGCAGCCTCCAATCGGTGGGGCTTAAGAACACTGAAGCTTTCTTT
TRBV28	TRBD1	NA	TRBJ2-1	CASSLRGLEGDGQFF	TGTGCCAGCAGTTTAAGGGGGCTAGAAGGTGATGGGCAGTTCTTC
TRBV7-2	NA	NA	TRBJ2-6	CASSLGWSVISSGANVLTF	TGTGCCAGCAGCCTGGGCTGGTCAGTGATAAGCTCTGGGGCCAACGTCCTGACTTTC
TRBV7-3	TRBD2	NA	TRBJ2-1	CASNDGRVSERGRLDEQFF	TGTGCCAGCAACGACGGACGTGTCTCAGAGCGGGGACGTTTAGATGAGCAGTTCTTC
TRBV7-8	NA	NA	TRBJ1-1	CASSTWTVMNTEAFF	TGTGCCAGCAGCACTTGGACAGTAATGAACACTGAAGCTTTCTTT
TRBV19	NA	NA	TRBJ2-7	CASSLGGSYEQYF	TGTGCCAGTAGTCTGGGGGGTTCCTACGAGCAGTACTTC
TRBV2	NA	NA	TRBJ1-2	CASRAGEGSYGYTF	TGTGCCAGCAGGGCTGGGGAGGGCTCCTATGGCTACACCTTC
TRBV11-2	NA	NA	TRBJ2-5	CASSLTGLETQYF	TGTGCCAGCAGCTTAACGGGATTGGAGACCCAGTACTTC
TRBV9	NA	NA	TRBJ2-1	CASSPRLVANEQFF	TGTGCCAGCAGCCCGCGACTAGTTGCCAATGAGCAGTTCTTC
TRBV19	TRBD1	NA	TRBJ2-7	CASSSRTGIYEQYF	TGTGCCAGTAGTTCTCGGACAGGGATCTACGAGCAGTACTTC
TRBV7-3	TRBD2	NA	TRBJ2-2	CASSLRASGDSTGELFF	TGTGCCAGCAGCTTAAGGGCTAGCGGGGACAGCACCGGGGAGCTGTTTTTT
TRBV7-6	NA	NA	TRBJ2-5	CASSSYPGETQYF	TGTGCCAGCAGCTCCTATCCCGGGGAGACCCAGTACTTC
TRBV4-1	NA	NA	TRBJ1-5	CASSQGQGNQPQHF	TGCGCCAGCAGCCAAGGGCAGGGGAATCAGCCCCAGCATTTT
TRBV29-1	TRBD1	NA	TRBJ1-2	CSVGEQGAGGYTF	TGCAGCGTTGGAGAACAGGGGGCGGGGGGCTACACCTTC
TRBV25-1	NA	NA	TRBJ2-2	CAGGVANTGELFF	TGTGCGGGCGGGGTTGCGAACACCGGGGAGCTGTTTTTT
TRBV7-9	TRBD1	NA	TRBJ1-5	CASSLTGTGGNQPQHF	TGTGCCAGCAGCTTAACCGGGACAGGGGGCAACCAGCCCCAGCATTTT
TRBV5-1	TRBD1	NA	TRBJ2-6	CASSSPLGDRVLSGANVLTF	TGCGCCAGCAGCTCCCCACTGGGGGACAGGGTATTGAGCGGGGCCAACGTCCTGACTTTC
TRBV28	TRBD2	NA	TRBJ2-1	CASSATGLASYNEQFF	TGTGCCAGCAGTGCCACAGGACTAGCGTCCTACAATGAGCAGTTCTTC
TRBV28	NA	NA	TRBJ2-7	CASSYGGRLYEQYF	TGTGCCAGCAGTTACGGAGGCAGACTGTACGAGCAGTACTTC
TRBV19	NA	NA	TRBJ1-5	CASSIFLGGEPQHF	TGTGCCAGTAGTATATTTCTCGGGGGGGAACCCCAGCATTTT
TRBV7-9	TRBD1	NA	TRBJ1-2	CASSSLRTGWNYGYTF	TGTGCCAGCAGCTCGTTACGGACAGGGTGGAACTATGGCTACACCTTC
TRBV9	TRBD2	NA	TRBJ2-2	CASSVVAGGPTGELFF	TGTGCCAGCAGCGTAGTGGCGGGAGGGCCTACCGGGGAGCTGTTTTTT